This T cell receptor beta chain was documented in a study of blood T cell repertoires in COVID-19. Turning to the study itself: PBMCs, B-cell-depleted T cells, or T cells were the source of the cDNA or gDNA that made up the material.

The CDR3 spans 14 residues. Looked up from germline, CDR1 is LGHDT and CDR2 is YNNKEL (reference sequence). The ends were cut back, 2 bases at V and 13 bases at J, with 21 bases in the middle. Patients in Seattle were enrolled during active infection, then followed longitudinally. In the authors' methods: Nucleated cell number was recorded as an estimate derived from reference gene primer amplification. The repertoire was sequenced with immunoSEQ multiplex PCR; TCRdb's copy has only in-frame clones and lacks some. V and J calls and clone size follow that table, whereas D and trimming were derived from the DNA. The data contain 150,000 to 200,000 clones, about 82% of them singletons.

J is TRBJ2-7 and V is TRBV3-1 (or the pseudogene TRBV3-2), with D maybe TRBD1 (5 bases). This receptor was taken from a woman aged 80 or over with COVID-19, enrolled during active disease. Sequencing was done on a sample of peripheral blood. The CDR3 is CASSQKGRLGLVYF. CDR3 DNA sequence: TGTGCCAGCAGCCAAAAGGGGCGCTTAGGGTTAGTCTACTTC.